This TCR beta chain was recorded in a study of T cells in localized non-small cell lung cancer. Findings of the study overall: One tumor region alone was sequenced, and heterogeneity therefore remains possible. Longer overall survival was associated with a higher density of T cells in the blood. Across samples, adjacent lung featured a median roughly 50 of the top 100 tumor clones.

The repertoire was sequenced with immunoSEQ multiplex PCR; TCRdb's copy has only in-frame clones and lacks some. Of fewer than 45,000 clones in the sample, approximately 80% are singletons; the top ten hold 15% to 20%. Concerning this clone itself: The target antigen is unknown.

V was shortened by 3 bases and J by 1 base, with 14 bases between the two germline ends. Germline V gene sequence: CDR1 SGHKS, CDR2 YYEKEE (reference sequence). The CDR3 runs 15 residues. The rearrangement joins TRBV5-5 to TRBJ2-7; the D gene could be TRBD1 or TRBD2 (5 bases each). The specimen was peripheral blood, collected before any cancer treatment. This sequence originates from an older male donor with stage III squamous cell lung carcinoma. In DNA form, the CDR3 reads TGTGCCAGCAGCTCGGAAGGGACGAAGTCCTACGAGCAGTACTTC. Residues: CASSSEGTKSYEQYF.